This T cell receptor beta chain was recorded in a study of T-cell reconstitution after alpha-beta-depleted transplantation in children. Germline V gene data show CDR1 as SQVTM and CDR2 as ANQGSEA. The CDR3 runs to 12 residues. Trimming took 3 bases from V and 1 from J, leaving 6 bases between them. Ten or more counts support this clonotype. Unique molecular identifiers were incorporated during preparation of the TCRbeta library. MiXCR was run by TCRdb on the PCR reads, yielding one entry per CDR3 protein. This repertoire shows a few hundred thousand distinct CDR3 sequences, around 9.6% found once; its top ten account for approximately 6.6%.

Here the sequenced sample was PBMCs from the stem cell graft donor, taken from the stem cell graft. The rearrangement joins TRBV29-1 to TRBJ1-1; D call uncertain. The receptor was isolated from a human donor who donated a stem cell graft to a child with acute lymphoblastic leukemia. The CDR3 reads CSVDSPNTEAFF. The CDR3 DNA reads TGCAGCGTTGACAGCCCGAACACTGAAGCTTTCTTT. The variable domain in full, completed from reference TRBV29-1 and TRBJ1-1, reads SAVISQKPSRDICQRGTSLTIQCQVDSQVTMMFWYRQQPGQSLTLIATANQGSEATYESGFVIDKFPISRPNLTFSTLTVSNMSPEDSSIYLCSVDSPNTEAFFGQGTRLTVV.